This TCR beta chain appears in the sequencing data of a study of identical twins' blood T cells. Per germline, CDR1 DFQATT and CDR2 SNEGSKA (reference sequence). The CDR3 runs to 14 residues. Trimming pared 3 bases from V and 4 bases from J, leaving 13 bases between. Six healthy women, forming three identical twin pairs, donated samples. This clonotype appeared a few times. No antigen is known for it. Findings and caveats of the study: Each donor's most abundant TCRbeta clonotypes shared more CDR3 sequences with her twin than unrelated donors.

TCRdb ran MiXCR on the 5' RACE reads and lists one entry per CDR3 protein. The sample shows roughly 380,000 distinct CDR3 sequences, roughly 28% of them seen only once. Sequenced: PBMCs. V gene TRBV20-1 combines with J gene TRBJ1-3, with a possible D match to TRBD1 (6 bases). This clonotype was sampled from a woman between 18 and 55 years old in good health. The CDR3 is CSARGGGEGNTIYF. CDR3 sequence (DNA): TGCAGTGCTAGGGGAGGGGGGGAAGGAAACACCATATATTTT.